This T cell receptor beta chain was sequenced in a study of blood T cell repertoires in COVID-19. Study information: Samples came from the United States, Italy and Spain, spanning acute and convalescent COVID-19.

Study processing details: Reference gene primer amplification yielded estimated nucleated cell counts. The data were produced by immunoSEQ multiplex PCR, yet TCRdb's version contains in-frame clones alone and is incomplete. D and trimming come from the DNA, and the V and J calls and clone size come from that table. Found here are around 64,000 clones, roughly 85% of them singletons; the top ten hold 2%. This CDR3 has 21 residues. V lost 2 bases and J lost 0, with 26 bases in between. The germline CDR1 and CDR2 sequences are MNHNS and SASEGT. The rearrangement links TRBV6-1 to TRBJ1-5; no firm D call. Sequenced sample: peripheral blood. The receptor comes from a man aged 30-40 years with acute or convalescent COVID-19. CDR3 protein: CASSELGLQAWAGYSNQPQHF. Written as DNA, the CDR3 is TGTGCCAGCAGTGAACTTGGATTGCAAGCCTGGGCAGGTTATAGCAATCAGCCCCAGCATTTT.